The 26 T cell receptor beta chains below come from one sample, sequenced in a study of OX40 agonist ivuxolimab in advanced cancers. Data came from immunoSEQ multiplex PCR; TCRdb stores just in-frame clones and leaves some out. The table shows approximately 58,000 clones, with roughly 82% occurring only once. The source material was CD4+ or CD8+ T cells sorted from blood, sampled in a trial of the OX40 agonist ivuxolimab. Source of these receptors: an adult with an advanced solid tumor such as melanoma, head and neck, liver or kidney cancer.

The chain combines TRBV30 with TRBJ2-3; possible D gene TRBD2, 5 bases. The CDR3 covers 13 residues. CDR1 GTSNPN and CDR2 SVGIG come from the germline V gene (reference sequence). The V gene lost 0 bases and the J gene lost 2 bases, with 6 bases spanning the gap. The CDR3, as DNA: TGTGCCTGGAGTGTTGGACTCACAGATACGCAGTATTTT. Its translation: CAWSVGLTDTQYF.

The chain couples TRBV7-6 to TRBJ2-1; TRBD1 is a possible D gene (5 bases). CDR1 and CDR2 from the germline V gene are SGHVS and FNYEAQ. V dropped 3 bases and J dropped 9 bases, with 18 bases sitting between them. The CDR3 sequence is 15 residues long. The CDR3 region has the DNA TGTGCCAGCAGCTTGTCTTCGCAGGGTACCAGTGAGCAGTTCTTC. This gives the protein CASSLSSQGTSEQFF.

V and J are TRBV10-2 and TRBJ2-3; perhaps TRBD2 as D (7 bases). The ends were cut back, 8 bases at V and 0 bases at J, with 12 bases in the middle. CDR3 length: 14 residues. Germline CDR1 WSHSY, CDR2 SAAADI. In DNA, the CDR3 is TGCGCCAGCGTTAGGGGGGGAAGCACAGATACGCAGTATTTT. Its translation is CASVRGGSTDTQYF.

The chain carries TRBV6-6 and TRBJ2-2, with D unresolved. This CDR3 has 15 residues. V dropped 2 bases and J dropped 4 bases, with 11 bases sitting between them. Germline V gene lookup returns CDR1 MNHNY and CDR2 SVGAGI (reference sequence). CDR3 nucleotides: TGTGCCAGCAGTTACCGGGTTGAGGCCACCGGGGAGCTGTTTTTT. Translated, it gives CASSYRVEATGELFF.

This clone was seen a few times. The chain is built from TRBV5-1 and TRBJ1-1; D not resolved. Trimming shortened V by 2 bases and J by 0 bases, and 11 bases separated the two germline ends. The CDR3 runs 15 residues. From germline, CDR1 is SGHRS and CDR2 YFSETQ. CDR3 sequence: CASSFDTNMNTEAFF. CDR3 DNA sequence: TGCGCCAGCAGCTTTGACACGAACATGAACACTGAAGCTTTCTTT.

J is TRBJ2-1 and V is TRBV2, with 10 bases matching TRBD2. Losses at the gene ends were 7 bases for V and 6 bases for J; bases not matched to a gene: 3. Per germline, CDR1 SNHLY and CDR2 FYNNEI. CDR3 size: 13 residues. CDR3: CASTSGGGNEQFF. The CDR3 bases are TGTGCCAGCACTAGCGGGGGCGGCAATGAGCAGTTCTTC.

The rearrangement uses TRBV11-2 and TRBJ2-3; D is uncertain. Trimming left V 1 base short and J 5 bases short, with 10 bases between. The length of the CDR3 is 14 residues. The V gene's germline CDR1 is SGHAT and CDR2 FQNNGV. The CDR3 loop is CASSLGGEGDTQYF. CDR3 coding DNA: TGTGCCAGCAGCTTAGGTGGAGAAGGAGATACGCAGTATTTT.

This clone has only one observation. The V call is TRBV7-2, the J call TRBJ2-5, with 8 bases that match TRBD1. Unmatched junction bases numbered 1, after V lost 1 base and J lost 3 bases. The CDR3 is made up of 14 amino acids. Germline CDR1 SGHTA, CDR2 FQGNSA. The CDR3 here is CASSLGDRKETQYF. The CDR3 nucleotides are TGTGCCAGCAGCTTAGGGGACAGGAAAGAGACCCAGTACTTC. The whole variable domain, remainder taken from reference TRBV7-2 and TRBJ2-5, is GAGVSQSPSNKVTEKGKDVELRCDPISGHTALYWYRQSLGQGLEFLIYFQGNSAPDKSGLPSDRFSAERTGGSVSTLTIQRTQQEDSAVYLCASSLGDRKETQYFGPGTRLLVL.

The chain carries TRBV4-2 and TRBJ1-4, with D possibly being TRBD1 (5 bases). This CDR3 has 13 residues. In germline, CDR1 is LGHNA, CDR2 YNFKEQ. V lost 7 bases to trimming and J lost 5 bases, with 11 bases between them. CDR3 DNA sequence: TGTGCCAGCATGGTGGCAGGGAATGAAAAACTGTTTTTT. Its translation: CASMVAGNEKLFF.

This chain uses TRBV4-3 with TRBJ2-1; 7 positions match TRBD2. The J segment lost 4 bases and the V segment lost 0 bases, leaving 6 bases of the junction unmatched. Germline CDR1 LGHNA, CDR2 YSLEER. The CDR3 covers 16 residues. The CDR3 protein is CASSQDGSGAYNEQFF. CDR3 in DNA: TGCGCCAGCAGCCAAGATGGGAGCGGGGCGTACAATGAGCAGTTCTTC.

This chain uses TRBV7-3 with TRBJ2-1; no clear D gene. Germline lookup yields CDR1 SGHTA and CDR2 FQGTGA. V shed 5 bases and J shed 3 bases, with 20 bases lying between them. This CDR3 has 17 amino acids. The CDR3: CASSPPSASSRYNEQFF. As DNA, the CDR3 is TGTGCCAGCAGCCCCCCCTCAGCGAGTTCCCGCTACAATGAGCAGTTCTTC. The complete variable domain, with remaining parts taken from reference TRBV7-3 and TRBJ2-1, reads GAGVSQTPSNKVTEKGKYVELRCDPISGHTALYWYRQSLGQGPEFLIYFQGTGAADDSGLPNDRFFAVRPEGSVSTLKIQRTERGDSAVYLCASSPPSASSRYNEQFFGPGTRLTVL.

The chain uses TRBV6-6 and TRBJ1-1; TRBD1 might be the D (5 bases). V lost 4 bases to trimming and J lost 3 bases, with 15 bases between them. The CDR3 has 15 amino acids. Germline V CDR1 and CDR2: MNHNY, SVGAGI (reference sequence). In nucleotides, the CDR3 is TGTGCCAGCAGTTCTTATCAGGGTGAGGACACTGAAGCTTTCTTT. Translated, it gives CASSSYQGEDTEAFF.

V is TRBV28 and J is TRBJ2-1; no clear D. The germline gives CDR1 MDHEN, CDR2 SYDVKM. This CDR3 comprises 11 residues. V lost 6 bases, J lost 9 bases, and 9 bases lay in between. CDR3 sequence reads: CASRLISEQFF. The CDR3 coding sequence is TGTGCCAGCAGATTGATTAGTGAGCAGTTCTTC.

This clone was found a few times. The V call is TRBV9, the J call TRBJ2-5, with 12 bases lining up with TRBD1. This CDR3 is 14 amino acids long. Looked up from germline, CDR1 is SGDLS and CDR2 is YYNGEE. J was trimmed by 4 bases and V by 3 bases; bases with no gene match: 1. The CDR3 DNA follows: TGTGCCAGCAGCGGGGGACAGGGGGCAGAGACCCAGTACTTC. It specifies CASSGGQGAETQYF.

The chain has TRBV6-5 and TRBJ1-6; D unresolved. V was pared by 6 bases and J by 6 bases, with 12 bases between. The CDR3 consists of 14 residues. Germline-derived CDR1 and CDR2 are MNHEY and SVGAGI. Here the CDR3 reads CASRNDGSNSPLHF. The CDR3 nucleotides are TGTGCCAGCAGGAACGACGGTAGTAATTCACCCCTCCACTTT.

This chain connects TRBV7-3 to TRBJ1-2; a weak D match, TRBD1 (5 bases). Trimming removed 7 bases from V and 6 bases from J, with 21 bases in between. Germline CDR1 is SGHTA and CDR2 is FQGTGA. The CDR3 has 15 residues. In DNA, the CDR3 is TGTGCCAGCATCTCCGGCCTTCAGGGAGGAGATGGCTACACCTTC. Translating gives CASISGLQGGDGYTF.

This chain uses TRBV7-2 with TRBJ2-7, with D possibly being TRBD1 or TRBD2 (5 bases each). The germline V gene encodes CDR1 SGHTA and CDR2 FQGNSA. CDR3 length equals 14 residues. V was cut by 5 bases and J by 2 bases, with 13 bases left in between. CDR3 loop: CASSPRAEAYEQYF. CDR3 bases: TGTGCCAGCAGCCCCAGGGCGGAGGCCTACGAGCAGTACTTC.

This clone was detected only a few times. The chain is built from TRBV18 and TRBJ1-4, with TRBD1 matching over 7 bases. CDR1 is KGHSH, CDR2 LQKENI, per germline. The CDR3 length is 18 residues. V was clipped by 0 bases and J by 1 base; unmatched bases: 8. CDR3 sequence reads: CASSPPPDRARTNEKLFF. The CDR3 DNA sequence: TGTGCCAGCTCACCACCTCCTGACAGGGCGAGAACTAATGAAAAACTGTTTTTT.

As for this clone: The junction shows a germline mismatch at one end, possibly a read error. The chain has TRBV7-7 and TRBJ2-2, with D tentatively TRBD1 or TRBD2 (5 bases each). The CDR3 contains 16 residues. From germline, CDR1 is SSHAT and CDR2 FNYEAQ (reference sequence). Here the CDR3 reads CASSLWGKMGTGELFF. The CDR3, as DNA: TGTGCTAGCAGCTTATGGGGGAAGATGGGTACCGGGGAGCTGTTTTTT.

J is TRBJ1-1 and V is TRBV5-6; D is unresolved. Germline CDR1 reads SGHDT; CDR2 reads YYEEEE. Trimming pared 4 bases from V and 3 bases from J, leaving 4 bases between. The CDR3 runs 11 residues. CDR3 sequence reads: CASSKHTEAFF. Here the CDR3 DNA reads TGTGCCAGCAGCAAACACACTGAAGCTTTCTTT.

V is TRBV6-5 and J is TRBJ1-2; 7 bases match TRBD1. The V gene's germline CDR1 is MNHEY and CDR2 SVGAGI. The junction had 1 base not matched to a gene; V was cut back by 2 bases and J by 4 bases. This CDR3 contains 13 residues. The DNA for the CDR3 is TGTGCCAGCAGTTACGGACAGGTCTATGGCTACACCTTC. Amino acid sequence: CASSYGQVYGYTF.

The chain recombines TRBV9 with TRBJ1-1, with 7 bases identical to TRBD1. The CDR3 extends over 16 amino acids. CDR1 SGDLS and CDR2 YYNGEE come from the germline V gene. J lost 0 bases, V lost 3 bases, and 8 bases had no gene match. CDR3: CASSAHRGNMNTEAFF. The DNA for the CDR3 is TGTGCCAGCAGCGCCCACAGGGGAAACATGAACACTGAAGCTTTCTTT.

The gene calls are TRBV10-1 and TRBJ2-7, with D tentatively TRBD1 or TRBD2 (5 bases each). With 10 bases removed from V and 0 bases from J, the gap between germline ends came to 16 bases. Germline V gene sequence: CDR1 WNHNN, CDR2 SYGVQD (reference sequence). The CDR3 spans 14 residues. Here the CDR3 DNA reads TGCGCCAAGCCTTGGGGGATTTCCTCCTACGAGCAGTACTTC. It is translated as CAKPWGISSYEQYF.

This clone occurred a few times. The rearrangement links TRBV29-1 to TRBJ2-3; the D is unclear. This CDR3 contains 12 residues. The V gene lost 5 bases and the J gene lost 6 bases, with 12 bases spanning the gap. Per the germline V gene, CDR1 is SQVTM and CDR2 is ANQGSEA. CDR3 protein: CSVLPRWDTQYF. The CDR3 DNA follows: TGCAGCGTTCTTCCCCGTTGGGATACGCAGTATTTT.

The V and J genes are TRBV5-1 and TRBJ2-7; 8 positions agree with TRBD1. This CDR3 contains 19 residues. V dropped 4 bases and J dropped 3; count of bases not matched to a gene: 21. Germline CDR1 SGHRS, CDR2 YFSETQ. CDR3 nucleotides: TGCGCCAGCAGCCGCCGGCGTTTACTGACAGGGGCCGACCGCTACGAGCAGTACTTC. It encodes CASSRRRLLTGADRYEQYF. Combining the CDR3 with reference TRBV5-1 and TRBJ2-7 gives the whole variable domain KAGVTQTPRYLIKTRGQQVTLSCSPISGHRSVSWYQQTPGQGLQFLFEYFSETQRNKGNFPGRFSGRQFSNSRSEMNVSTLELGDSALYLCASSRRRLLTGADRYEQYFGPGTRLTVT.

The chain employs TRBV4-1 and TRBJ2-6, with D possibly matching TRBD1 (6 bases). Trimming stripped 4 bases from V and 1 base from J, with 11 bases between. The CDR3 runs to 16 residues. CDR1 is MGHRA, CDR2 YSYEKL, per germline. CDR3 sequence reads: CASSPGQGSGANVLTF. The CDR3, as DNA: TGCGCCAGCAGCCCCGGGCAGGGGTCTGGGGCCAACGTCCTGACTTTC.